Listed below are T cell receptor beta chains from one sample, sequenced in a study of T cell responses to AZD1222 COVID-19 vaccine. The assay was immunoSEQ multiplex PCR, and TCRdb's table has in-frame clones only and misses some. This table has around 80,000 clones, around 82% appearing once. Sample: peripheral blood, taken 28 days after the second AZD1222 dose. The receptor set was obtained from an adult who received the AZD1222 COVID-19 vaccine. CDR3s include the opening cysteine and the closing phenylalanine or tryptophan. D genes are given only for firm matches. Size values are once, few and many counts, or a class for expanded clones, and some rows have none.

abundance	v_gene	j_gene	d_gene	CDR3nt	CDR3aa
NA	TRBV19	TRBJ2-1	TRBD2	TGTGCCAGCGGCGGGAGCTCCTACAATGAGCAGTTCTTC	CASGGSSYNEQFF
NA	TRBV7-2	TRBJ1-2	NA	TGTGCCAGCTCGAGGGACAATGCTGGGGGCTACACCTTC	CASSRDNAGGYTF
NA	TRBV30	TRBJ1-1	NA	TGTGCCTGGTCGGGACAGAACACTGAAGCTTTCTTT	CAWSGQNTEAFF
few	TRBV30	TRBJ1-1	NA	TGTGCCTGGAGTGTGGAGACGAACACTGAAGCTTTCTTT	CAWSVETNTEAFF
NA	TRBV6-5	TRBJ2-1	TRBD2	TGTGCCAGTTCGGGACTAGCTCCCAATGAGCAGTTCTTC	CASSGLAPNEQFF
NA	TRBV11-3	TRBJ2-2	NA	TGTGCCAGCAGCTTAGGAGAGATAACTAGTGTGGACACCGGGGAGCTGTTTTTT	CASSLGEITSVDTGELFF
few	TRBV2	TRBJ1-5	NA	TGTGCCAGCAGTGAAGCGCTTCCGGGGGGCCAGCCCCAGCATTTT	CASSEALPGGQPQHF
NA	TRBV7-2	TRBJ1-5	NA	TGTGCCAGCAGCGGAGCCGCGAATCAGCCCCAGCATTTT	CASSGAANQPQHF
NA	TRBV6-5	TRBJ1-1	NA	TGTGCCAGCAGTTACGAGGGGGAAGGGACTGAAGCTTTCTTT	CASSYEGEGTEAFF
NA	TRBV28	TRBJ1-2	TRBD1	TGTGCCAGCAGTTTCTCCGACAGGGGTGGCTACACCTTC	CASSFSDRGGYTF
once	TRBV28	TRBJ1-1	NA	TGTGCCAGCAGTTTTCGTCCGAACACTGAAGCTTTCTTT	CASSFRPNTEAFF
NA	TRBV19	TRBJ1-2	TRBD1	TGTGCCAGTAGTCCCTCGGACAGGGGAGCTAACTATGGCTACACCTTC	CASSPSDRGANYGYTF
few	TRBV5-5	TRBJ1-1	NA	TGTGCCAGCAGCTTGGCCCAAGGTGGAGGCACTGAAGCTTTCTTT	CASSLAQGGGTEAFF
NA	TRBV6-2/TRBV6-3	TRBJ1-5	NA	TGTGCCAGCAGTCTACGACAGGGCAATCAGCCCCAGCATTTT	CASSLRQGNQPQHF
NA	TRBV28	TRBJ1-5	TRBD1	TGTGCCAGCAGTTATCGACAGGGGGGTCAGCCCCAGCATTTT	CASSYRQGGQPQHF
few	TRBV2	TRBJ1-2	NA	TGTGCCAGCAGTGGACAGGATTATCGAAATGGCTACACCTTC	CASSGQDYRNGYTF
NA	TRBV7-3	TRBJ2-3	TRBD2	TGTGCCAGCAGCGACCCCGGGAGGGGCGAGGCAGATACGCAGTATTTT	CASSDPGRGEADTQYF
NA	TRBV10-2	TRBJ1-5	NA	TGCGCCAGCACCGTAGGGGGCAATCAGCCCCAGCATTTT	CASTVGGNQPQHF
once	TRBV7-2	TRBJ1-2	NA	TGTGCCAGCAGCCCTAGGGGGAGGGGCTACACCTTC	CASSPRGRGYTF
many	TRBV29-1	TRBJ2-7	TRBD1	TGCAGCGTCAGGACAGGGCTCTCCTACGAGCAGTACTTC	CSVRTGLSYEQYF
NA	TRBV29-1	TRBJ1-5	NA	TGCAGCGTATCAACCGGACAAGGAGTGGGCAATCAGCCCCAGCATTTT	CSVSTGQGVGNQPQHF
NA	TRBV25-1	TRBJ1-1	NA	TGTGCCAGCACTAGGGGACACCTCTCGAACACTGAAGCTTTCTTT	CASTRGHLSNTEAFF
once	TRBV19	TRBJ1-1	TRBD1	TGTGCCAGTAGTCCCACGGACAGGGGGCCTCTGAACACTGAAGCTTTCTTT	CASSPTDRGPLNTEAFF